The entry below describes one T cell receptor beta chain. Its antigen specificity is not known. Per-base quality was not reported, and no clone a single base away is much larger than it. Library construction relied on the immunoSEQ multiplex PCR assay. RNA was extracted from all samples and reverse transcribed into cDNA, which served as template for TCR sequencing. SuperScript III was used to make first-strand cDNA, primed with a 2:1 mix of oligo-dT and random hexamers. A synthetic immune receptor repertoire was used to assess amplification bias, and residual bias was removed computationally. In the original analysis: After raw reads were preprocessed to remove errors, the CDR3 was defined following IMGT conventions as running from the conserved cysteine to phenylalanine. Clonality was computed by normalizing Shannon entropy by log2 of the number of productive unique TCRs and subtracting the result from 1. Whether each scalp clone was CD4 or CD8 was inferred by checking scalp TCRbeta sequences against the CD4 and CD8 repertoires from sorted blood. TCRdb limited this immuneACCESS table to in-frame rearrangements with V and J called. A share of clones is missing; checked studies link under half to unresolved V genes, and the rest is unexplained. V and J calls plus clone size are reproduced from that table; the DNA served to infer D and trimming. Within this sample are about 130,000 clones, with around 60% of them counted one time only. The biggest ten clones account for 3.5% to 5.5% of the sample.

The CDR3 has 11 amino acids, counting the end cysteine and phenylalanine. Just the 33-base CDR3 DNA is kept, in frame starting at base 1. CDR1 is given as SGHDN and CDR2 as FVKESK, both from the germline V gene. The germline ends are 2 bases apart after V is trimmed by 4 bases and J by 2 bases. The data belong to a study of CD8+ T cells in alopecia areata (dated 2018 in TCRdb). About the investigation overall: The treated patients, all with moderate-to-severe alopecia areata, were enrolled in an open-label pilot trial of oral tofacitinib given at 5 to 10 mg twice daily. Patients stayed on tofacitinib for 6 to 18 months and then had 6 months of follow-up off drug so that delayed response and recurrence could be assessed. High-throughput TCRbeta sequencing was used to examine T cell clonal expansion in alopecia areata in both the C3H/HeJ mouse model and human patients. On the human side, TCRbeta sequencing was run on scalp tissue and on sorted CD4+ and CD8+ peripheral blood T cells from healthy controls and from alopecia areata patients with either patchy or totalis/universalis disease. Biopsies were taken from tofacitinib-treated patients at baseline and at 4 and 24 weeks of treatment, and a later scalp biopsy was taken in several of the tofacitinib-treated patients. Scalp clonality was compared across normal scalp (n=4), patchy alopecia areata scalp (n=8), and alopecia totalis/universalis scalp (n=8). RNA was extracted with the PAXgene miRNA kit for fixed scalp, the miRNeasy kit for PBMCs, and the RNeasy kit for mouse skin. TCRbeta CDR3 regions were amplified by immunoSEQ multiplex PCR using 35 Vbeta forward and 13 Jbeta reverse primers. Points the paper makes about the study in general: Unlike mouse skin, which is dominated by gammadelta T cells, normal human skin has resident alphabeta T cells that are also sequenced, and this complicates analysis of the scalp TCR repertoire. Higher clonality and more expanded CD8+ clones were observed in lesional scalp than in normal scalp, particularly in alopecia totalis/universalis, a finding suggestive of antigenic drive. Compared with mice, TCR sequences shared between patients were less clear, possibly partly because of HLA diversity across the patient population.

The time point label, read with the paper, signifies: baseline before oral tofacitinib. Lesional scalp punch biopsies and peripheral blood were obtained from alopecia areata patients. PBMCs were isolated by density centrifugation and stained for CD3, CD4 and CD8, after which CD4+ and CD8+ T cells were sorted on a FACSAria. The sequence joins TRBV14 to TRBJ2-5; the D gene lacks a confident call. The clonotype was recovered from a human donor with alopecia areata. The sequences come from CD4+ T cells sorted from blood, collected at week 0. CDR3 sequence: CASSLQETQYF. DNA sequence: TGTGCCAGCAGCCTGCAAGAGACCCAGTACTTC.